These 27 T cell receptor beta chains share one sample of origin, sequenced in a study of post-analysis software for immune sequencing data. These TCRs are of unknown antigen specificity. The library was made from cDNA and included unique molecular identifiers. TCRdb called the PCR reads again in MiXCR, with one record for every CDR3 protein. The sample lists a few hundred thousand distinct CDR3 sequences, about 38% occurring once. Study conclusions and caveats: A handful of TRBV segments, including TRBV5-6, TRBV5-1 and TRBV20-1, were more frequent in patients than controls.

The sequencing sample was made of blood. These TCRs come from a girl aged 5-17 years with multiple sclerosis.

The chain combines TRBV11-2 with TRBJ1-2; 12 positions agree with TRBD1. The CDR3 extends over 17 amino acids. Germline V gives CDR1 SGHAT, CDR2 FQNNGV. V was clipped by 5 bases and J by 6 bases; unmatched bases: 13. The CDR3 nucleotides are TGTGCCAGCAGCCAAAGACTACGGGACAGGGGGCGCGATGGCTACACCTTC. Its protein is CASSQRLRDRGRDGYTF. The entire variable domain, with the rest obtained from reference TRBV11-2 and TRBJ1-2, is as follows: EAGVAQSPRYKIIEKRQSVAFWCNPISGHATLYWYQQILGQGPKLLIQFQNNGVVDDSQLPKDRFSAERLKGVDSTLKIQPAKLEDSAVYLCASSQRLRDRGRDGYTFGSGTRLTVV.

Only a few counts were recorded for this clonotype. The gene calls are TRBV20-1 and TRBJ2-1; 12 bases line up with TRBD2. The end of the DNA is better explained by TRBJ2-7, so the J call may be wrong. Germline V CDR1 and CDR2: DFQATT, SNEGSKA (reference sequence). The CDR3 extends over 16 amino acids. The DNA for the CDR3 is TGCAGTGCTAACACCCTAGCGGGAGGGTCCTACAATGAGCAGTACTTC. As protein: CSANTLAGGSYNEQYF.

The V and J genes are TRBV7-2 and TRBJ2-5; D tentatively reads TRBD1 or TRBD2 (6 bases each). Trimming left V 5 bases short and J 11 bases short, with 21 bases between. In germline, CDR1 is SGHTA, CDR2 FQGNSA. The CDR3 has 14 residues. CDR3 DNA: TGTGCCAGCAGCAGGATGTCGGGGGCATGGGAGCAGTACTTC. It specifies CASSRMSGAWEQYF.

The gene calls are TRBV6-5 and TRBJ1-1, with a tentative D call TRBD1 (6 bases). Germline loops: CDR1 MNHEY, CDR2 SVGAGI. This CDR3 region has 14 residues. Trimming took off 4 bases at V and 1 base at J, with 10 bases between the two ends. CDR3 nucleotides: TGTGCCAGCAGTTGGACAGCGTCGAACACTGAAGCTTTCTTT. It encodes CASSWTASNTEAFF.

This clonotype was seen repeatedly, ten times or more. Its ends do not fully match the called genes, so a read error is possible. The rearrangement uses TRBV5-1 and TRBJ1-2; D is unclear. CDR3 length: 13 amino acids. Germline V lookup: CDR1 SGHRS, CDR2 YFSETQ. CDR3 nucleotide sequence: TGCGCCAGCAGTTTGGACCAACCCACGGGCTACACCTTC. It translates to CASSLDQPTGYTF.

This chain uses TRBV3-1 with TRBJ2-1; unclear D gene. The CDR3 totals 11 residues. Trimming cost V 1 base and J 11 bases, with 6 bases left between them. Germline V gene lookup returns CDR1 LGHDT and CDR2 YNNKEL (reference sequence). The CDR3 DNA reads as TGTGCCAGCAGCCAAGGGCAGCAGCAGTTCTTC. Its protein is CASSQGQQQFF.

V is TRBV25-1 and J is TRBJ2-4; D is perhaps TRBD1 or TRBD2 (5 bases each). V lost 4 bases and J lost 8, with 12 bases in between. There are 13 residues in the CDR3. Germline loops: CDR1 MGHDK, CDR2 SYGVNS. This chain's CDR3 is CASSVGGTDIQYF. In nucleotides, the CDR3 is TGTGCCAGCAGTGTTGGGGGTACCGACATTCAGTACTTC.

A few counts support this clonotype. The chain uses TRBV14 and TRBJ1-2; D call uncertain. This CDR3 contains 16 residues. Trimming removed 1 base at V and 7 bases at J, with 19 bases between. The V gene's germline CDR1 is SGHDN and CDR2 FVKESK. CDR3 loop: CASSQASVYGSVGYTF. As DNA, the CDR3 is TGTGCCAGCAGCCAAGCCAGCGTCTATGGGTCGGTTGGCTACACCTTC.

The table lists this clonotype with a few counts. This chain connects TRBV9 to TRBJ2-1; 9 bases align to TRBD2. The germline V gene encodes CDR1 SGDLS and CDR2 YYNGEE. The CDR3 loop spans 15 amino acids. Germline trimming cut 5 bases from V and 4 bases from J; bases unmatched to any gene: 7. Written as DNA, the CDR3 is TGTGCCAGCAGTTCCCGACTAGCGGCTTACAATGAGCAGTTCTTC. The encoded protein is CASSSRLAAYNEQFF. Complete variable domain (other parts from reference TRBV9 and TRBJ2-1): DSGVTQTPKHLITATGQRVTLRCSPRSGDLSVYWYQQSLDQGLQFLIQYYNGEERAKGNILERFSAQQFPDLHSELNLSSLELGDSALYFCASSSRLAAYNEQFFGPGTRLTVL.

The rearrangement joins TRBV6-5 to TRBJ2-7, with D possibly being TRBD1 (6 bases). V was trimmed by 6 bases and J by 3 bases, leaving 15 bases between them. The length of the CDR3 is 14 residues. Germline V gene sequence: CDR1 MNHEY, CDR2 SVGAGI. The CDR3 spells CASSLQGLGYEQYF. The CDR3 DNA reads as TGTGCCAGCAGCCTACAGGGTTTGGGCTACGAGCAGTACTTC.

The rearrangement uses TRBV7-9 and TRBJ1-1, with unresolved D. V lost 2 bases, J lost 5 bases, and 12 bases lay in between. CDR1 SEHNR and CDR2 FQNEAQ come from the germline V gene (reference sequence). The CDR3 covers 14 residues. The CDR3, as DNA: TGTGCCAGCAGCTTATTAACACCCAGGACTGAAGCTTTCTTT. It yields the protein CASSLLTPRTEAFF.

The J gene is TRBJ2-3, the V gene TRBV10-3; 8 bases fit TRBD2. Per the germline V gene, CDR1 is ENHRY and CDR2 is SYGVKD. The V and J ends lost 10 bases and 6 bases, in that order; junction bases with no gene match: 15. This CDR3 contains 15 residues. CDR3 sequence: CATKVRGGAEDTQYF. The CDR3 DNA reads TGTGCCACCAAGGTCCGGGGGGGGGCCGAGGATACGCAGTATTTT.

This clonotype turned up a few times. The chain carries TRBV19 and TRBJ2-5; 8 nucleotides align to TRBD1. The germline V gene has CDR1 LNHDA and CDR2 SQIVND (reference sequence). After removal of 8 bases from V and 5 bases from J, the junction contained 4 bases not matched to a gene. This CDR3 has 12 residues. CDR3 DNA: TGTGCCAGTGGGGACAGGTCCGAGACCCAGTACTTC. The encoded protein is CASGDRSETQYF.

The chain has TRBV7-9 and TRBJ1-6, with a weak D call TRBD1 (6 bases). Germline V CDR1 and CDR2: SEHNR, FQNEAQ (reference sequence). V lost 5 bases, J lost 12 bases, and 14 bases lay in between. This CDR3 spans 13 amino acids. CDR3 sequence (DNA): TGTGCCAGCAGCGTAGGCCGGGGGCTACCCCTCCACTTT. Its translation: CASSVGRGLPLHF.

This clonotype was detected only once. The chain links TRBV7-2 to TRBJ2-3, with TRBD2 matching over 7 bases. Germline values: CDR1 SGHTA, CDR2 FQGNSA. V lost 2 bases, J lost 4 bases, and 9 bases stayed unmatched. There are 16 residues in the CDR3. CDR3 amino acids: CASSLLVKRDSDTQYF. The DNA for the CDR3 is TGTGCCAGCAGCTTATTAGTCAAGCGGGATTCAGATACGCAGTATTTT.

The rearrangement uses TRBV9 and TRBJ2-3; tentatively, D is TRBD1 (5 bases). Trimming left V 3 bases short and J 3 bases short, with 14 bases between. CDR3 length equals 15 residues. Looked up from germline, CDR1 is SGDLS and CDR2 is YYNGEE. CDR3 DNA: TGTGCCAGCAGCGCAGAGGTCCGACAGACAGATACGCAGTATTTT. Translation gives CASSAEVRQTDTQYF.

On this clonotype itself: With a much larger clone just one base away, this may be a read error. The conserved phenylalanine or tryptophan is not found at the CDR3 terminus, so this likely reflects a read error. The CDR3 protein is CASSPTGPTNEKLFL. For the CDR3, the DNA is TGTGCCAGCAGCCCGACAGGTCCAACTAATGAAAAACTGTTTTTA. This sequence joins TRBV3-1 and TRBJ1-4, with a tentative D call TRBD1 (6 bases). Trimming removed 4 bases at V and 0 bases at J, with 9 bases between. Germline V CDR1 and CDR2: LGHDT, YNNKEL (reference sequence). The CDR3 loop spans 15 amino acids.

This clonotype was detected many times. The chain joins TRBV6-5 to TRBJ1-4; D ambiguous. The CDR3 contains 15 residues. Between the trimmed V and J ends, which lost 0 bases and 2 bases, there was a span of 7 bases. Germline V gives CDR1 MNHEY, CDR2 SVGAGI. CDR3 coding DNA: TGTGCCAGCAGTTACTCTGGAGGGACTAATGAAAAACTGTTTTTT. Amino acids: CASSYSGGTNEKLFF.

V and J are TRBV28 and TRBJ2-1; 10 bases are a match to TRBD1. The CDR3 is 15 residues long. Germline assignment: CDR1 MDHEN and CDR2 SYDVKM. Trimming at V came to 5 bases and at J to 8 bases, leaving 9 bases not matched to a gene. CDR3 nucleotide sequence: TGTGCCAGCAGTCTAAATCCGGGACAGGGGTATGAGCAGTTCTTC. Translating gives CASSLNPGQGYEQFF.

This clonotype has more than one count but fewer than ten. The CDR3 loop reads CASTSGGGGVEKLFF. The CDR3 coding sequence is TGTGCCAGCACTTCTGGGGGGGGTGGTGTTGAAAAACTGTTTTTT. This chain joins TRBV28 and TRBJ1-4; a possible D gene is TRBD1 (5 bases). V was shortened by 7 bases and J by 7 bases, with 19 bases between the two germline ends. CDR1 and CDR2 (germline): MDHEN, SYDVKM. The length of the CDR3 is 15 residues.

As for this clonotype: Since a much larger clone is just one base distant, this may be a read error. The J gene is TRBJ2-5, the V gene TRBV18, with D possibly matching TRBD2 (5 bases). Deletions cut 2 bases from V and 11 bases from J, with 18 bases between. Looked up from germline, CDR1 is KGHSH and CDR2 is LQKENI. This CDR3 region has 14 residues. CDR3: CASSPEGEGNEQYF. The CDR3 DNA is TGTGCCAGCTCACCAGAGGGTGAAGGGAATGAGCAGTACTTC.

The sample holds many counts of this clonotype. The chain couples TRBV12-3 or TRBV12-4 to TRBJ2-5; 14 nucleotides line up with TRBD2. CDR3 size: 15 residues. Trimming at V came to 5 bases and at J to 5 bases, leaving 4 bases not matched to a gene. The CDR3 here is CASSTTSGRDETQYF. The CDR3 DNA is TGTGCCAGCAGTACGACTAGCGGGAGGGACGAGACCCAGTACTTC.

This clonotype was counted once. The chain carries TRBV7-3 and TRBJ2-3; TRBD2 matches at 9 bases. The junction had 11 bases not matched to a gene; V was cut back by 4 bases and J by 3 bases. The CDR3 is 17 residues long. The V gene's germline CDR1 is SGHTA and CDR2 FQGTGA. CDR3 sequence: CASSSDNPSGGTDTQYF. The CDR3 region has the DNA TGTGCCAGCAGCTCTGATAACCCCAGCGGGGGGACAGATACGCAGTATTTT.

This clonotype has only a few counts. The V and J genes are TRBV6-5 and TRBJ2-6; possible D gene TRBD2, 7 bases. The V end lost 7 bases, the J end lost 4 bases, and 14 bases lay between the germline ends. The germline CDR1 and CDR2 sequences are MNHEY and SVGAGI. The CDR3 loop spans 15 amino acids. CDR3 DNA: TGTGCCAGCACAACGGGGGGCGCCGGGGCCAACGTCCTGACTTTC. Protein: CASTTGGAGANVLTF.

At least ten counts were recorded for this clonotype. The chain combines TRBV21-1 with TRBJ2-1; TRBD2 is taken as the D call from the table, unchecked against the DNA. TRBV21-1 is designated a pseudogene. The CDR3 extends over 18 amino acids. CDR3 nucleotide sequence: TGTGCCAGCAGCAAAGTGGGGACTAGGGGGACCTCCTACAATGAGCAGTTCTTC. This codes for CASSKVGTRGTSYNEQFF.

This clonotype was recorded at least ten times. V usage is TRBV27 and J usage is TRBJ1-2, with 9 positions matching TRBD1. Per the germline V gene, CDR1 is MNHEY and CDR2 is SMNVEV (reference sequence). The CDR3 runs to 15 residues. With 4 bases clipped from V and 3 bases from J, the junction kept 6 bases outside the gene matches. The CDR3 DNA follows: TGTGCCAGCAGTTGGGGACAGGGTTTGGACTATGGCTACACCTTC. Residues: CASSWGQGLDYGYTF.

The CDR3 region is CASSFSGEGEQYF. CDR3 sequence (DNA): TGCGCCAGCAGCTTTTCCGGGGAGGGCGAGCAGTACTTC. The J gene is TRBJ2-5, the V gene TRBV5-1; 7 bases agree with TRBD2. The J call may be wrong; the DNA end is better matched by TRBJ2-7. CDR3 size: 13 residues. Germline V gene lookup returns CDR1 SGHRS and CDR2 YFSETQ.